The T cell receptor (beta chain) under discussion was sequenced for a study of T-cell memory formation after mild COVID-19. Findings and limits, study-wide: Nothing confirmed that second-wave clones peaking on day 37 were specific for SARS-CoV-2. Some clones that responded turned up in pre-infection memory, which suggests that cross-reactive memory joined in.

In regard to this clonotype: Its antigen is unidentified.

Germline V gene sequence: CDR1 LNHDA, CDR2 SQIVND (reference sequence). CDR3 length: 15 residues. J gave up 4 bases and V 9 bases, and 9 bases lay outside the gene matches. 5'RACE with constant-segment primers yielded barcoded, UMI-tagged TCR alpha and TCR beta cDNA libraries. TCRdb fed the 5' RACE reads into MiXCR, producing one record per CDR3 protein. Of about 250,000 distinct CDR3 sequences listed, 15% are singletons. Sample: PBMCs or a T cell subset sorted from them (not recorded which). This TCR was sampled from an adult woman who had mild COVID-19 (a few samples of this study predate the infection). Cell type and time point are not known. The gene calls are TRBV19 and TRBJ2-1, with 10 bases identical to TRBD1. In nucleotides, the CDR3 is TGTGCCAGCTTATTCCGGGACAGGGGATACAATGAGCAGTTCTTC. The encoded protein is CASLFRDRGYNEQFF. The whole variable domain, filled in from reference TRBV19 and TRBJ2-1, reads DGGITQSPKYLFRKEGQNVTLSCEQNLNHDAMYWYRQDPGQGLRLIYYSQIVNDFQKGDIAEGYSVSREKKESFPLTVTSAQKNPTAFYLCASLFRDRGYNEQFFGPGTRLTVL.